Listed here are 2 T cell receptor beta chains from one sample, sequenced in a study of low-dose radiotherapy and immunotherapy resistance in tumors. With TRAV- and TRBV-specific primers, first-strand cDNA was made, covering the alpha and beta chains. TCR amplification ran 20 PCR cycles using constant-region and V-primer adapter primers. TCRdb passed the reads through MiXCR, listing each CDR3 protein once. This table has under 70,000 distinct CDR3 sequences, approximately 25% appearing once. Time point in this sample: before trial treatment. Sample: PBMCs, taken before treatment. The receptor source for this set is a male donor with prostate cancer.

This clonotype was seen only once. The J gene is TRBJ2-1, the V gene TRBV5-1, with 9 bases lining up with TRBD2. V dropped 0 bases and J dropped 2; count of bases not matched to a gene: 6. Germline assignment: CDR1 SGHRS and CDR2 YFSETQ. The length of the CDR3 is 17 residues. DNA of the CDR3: TGCGCCAGCAGCTTGGGAGCGGGAGGCCAACCCTACAATGAGCAGTTCTTC. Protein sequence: CASSLGAGGQPYNEQFF.

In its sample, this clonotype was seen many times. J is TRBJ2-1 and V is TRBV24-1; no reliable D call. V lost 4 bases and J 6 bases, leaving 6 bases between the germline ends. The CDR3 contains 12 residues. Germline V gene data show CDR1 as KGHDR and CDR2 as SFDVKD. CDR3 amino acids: CATSEIGNEQFF. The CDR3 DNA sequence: TGTGCCACCAGTGAAATAGGCAATGAGCAGTTCTTC.